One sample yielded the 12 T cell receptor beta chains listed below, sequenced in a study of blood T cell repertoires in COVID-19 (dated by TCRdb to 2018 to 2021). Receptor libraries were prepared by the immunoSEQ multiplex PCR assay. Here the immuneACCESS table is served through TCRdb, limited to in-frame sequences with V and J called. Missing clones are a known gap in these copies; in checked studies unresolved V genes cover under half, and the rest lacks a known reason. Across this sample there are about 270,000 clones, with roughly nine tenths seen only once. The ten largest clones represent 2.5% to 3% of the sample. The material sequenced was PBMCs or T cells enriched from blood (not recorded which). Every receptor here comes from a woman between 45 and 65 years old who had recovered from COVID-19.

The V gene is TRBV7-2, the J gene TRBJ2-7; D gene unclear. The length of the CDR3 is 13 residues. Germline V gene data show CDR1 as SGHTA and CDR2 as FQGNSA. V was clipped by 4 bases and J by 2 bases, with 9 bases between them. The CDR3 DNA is TGTGCCAGCAGCTACACAGTTCCCTACGAGCAGTACTTC. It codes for CASSYTVPYEQYF. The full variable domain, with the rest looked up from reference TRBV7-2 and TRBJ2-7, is GAGVSQSPSNKVTEKGKDVELRCDPISGHTALYWYRQSLGQGLEFLIYFQGNSAPDKSGLPSDRFSAERTGGSVSTLTIQRTQQEDSAVYLCASSYTVPYEQYFGPGTRLTVT.

The CDR3 is CSPDTQETQYF. CDR3 bases: TGCAGTCCAGACACCCAAGAGACCCAGTACTTC. The genes are TRBV20-1 and TRBJ2-5; the D is unclear. V was trimmed by 8 bases and J by 1 base, leaving 8 bases between them. CDR3 size: 11 residues. Germline CDR1 is DFQATT and CDR2 is SNEGSKA (reference sequence).

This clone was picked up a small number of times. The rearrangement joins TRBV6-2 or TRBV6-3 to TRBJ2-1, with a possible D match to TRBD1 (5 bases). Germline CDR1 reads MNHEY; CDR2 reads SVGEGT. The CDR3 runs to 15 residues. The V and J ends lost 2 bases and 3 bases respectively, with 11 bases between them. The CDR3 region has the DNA TGTGCCAGCAGTTACGGGCAGGGCCACTACAATGAGCAGTTCTTC. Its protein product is CASSYGQGHYNEQFF.

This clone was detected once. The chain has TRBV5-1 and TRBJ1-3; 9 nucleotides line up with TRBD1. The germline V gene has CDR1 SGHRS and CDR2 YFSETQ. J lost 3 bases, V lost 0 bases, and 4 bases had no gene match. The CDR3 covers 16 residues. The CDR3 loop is CASSLAGTGLGNTIYF. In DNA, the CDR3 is TGCGCCAGCAGCTTGGCCGGGACAGGGCTTGGAAACACCATATATTTT.

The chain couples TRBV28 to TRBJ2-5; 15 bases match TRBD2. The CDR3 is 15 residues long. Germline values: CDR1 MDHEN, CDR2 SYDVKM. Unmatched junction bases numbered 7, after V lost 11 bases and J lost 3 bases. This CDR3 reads CACGLAGGFEETQYF. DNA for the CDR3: TGTGCCTGTGGACTAGCGGGAGGGTTTGAAGAGACCCAGTACTTC.

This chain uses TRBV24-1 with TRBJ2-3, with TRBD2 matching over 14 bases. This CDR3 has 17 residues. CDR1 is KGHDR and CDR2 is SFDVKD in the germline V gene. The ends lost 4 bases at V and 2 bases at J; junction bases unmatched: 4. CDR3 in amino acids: CATSERTSGRLTDTQYF. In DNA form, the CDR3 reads TGTGCCACCAGTGAACGGACTAGCGGGAGGCTCACAGATACGCAGTATTTT.

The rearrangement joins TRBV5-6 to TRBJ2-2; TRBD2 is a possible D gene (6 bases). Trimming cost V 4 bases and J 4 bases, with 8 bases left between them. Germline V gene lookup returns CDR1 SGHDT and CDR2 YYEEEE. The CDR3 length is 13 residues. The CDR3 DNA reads TGTGCCAGCAGCACCGGGAGCACCGGGGAGCTGTTTTTT. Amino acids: CASSTGSTGELFF.

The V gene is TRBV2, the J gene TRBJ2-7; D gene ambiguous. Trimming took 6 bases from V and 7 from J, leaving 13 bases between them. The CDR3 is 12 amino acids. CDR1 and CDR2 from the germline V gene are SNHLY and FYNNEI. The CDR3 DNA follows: TGTGCCAGCAGGGCGGCCCTGTGGGAGCAGTACTTC. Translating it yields CASRAALWEQYF.

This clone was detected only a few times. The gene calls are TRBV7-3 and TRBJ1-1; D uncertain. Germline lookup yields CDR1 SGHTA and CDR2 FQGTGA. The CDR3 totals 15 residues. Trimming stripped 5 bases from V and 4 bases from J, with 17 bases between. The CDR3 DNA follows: TGTGCCAGCAGCCCCCGGGGAGGGAGGGTCACTGAAGCTTTCTTT. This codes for CASSPRGGRVTEAFF.

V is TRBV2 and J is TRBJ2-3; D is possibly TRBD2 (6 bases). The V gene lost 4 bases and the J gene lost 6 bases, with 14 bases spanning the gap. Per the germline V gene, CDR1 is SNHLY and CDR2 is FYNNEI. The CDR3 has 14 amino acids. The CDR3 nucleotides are TGTGCCAGCAGTGTTCTAGCGAGAGCCGATACGCAGTATTTT. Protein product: CASSVLARADTQYF.

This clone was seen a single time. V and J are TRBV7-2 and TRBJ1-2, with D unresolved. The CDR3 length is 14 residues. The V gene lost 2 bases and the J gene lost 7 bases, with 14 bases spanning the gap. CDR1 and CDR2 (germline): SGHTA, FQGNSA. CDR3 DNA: TGTGCCAGCAGCTTACTACCCCTCGCCGGTGGCTACACCTTC. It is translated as CASSLLPLAGGYTF.

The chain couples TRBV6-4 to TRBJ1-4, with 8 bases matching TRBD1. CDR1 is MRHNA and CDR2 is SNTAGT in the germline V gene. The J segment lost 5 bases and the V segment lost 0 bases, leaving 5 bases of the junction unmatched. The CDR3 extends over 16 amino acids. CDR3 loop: CASSDSSTGENEKLFF. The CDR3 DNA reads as TGTGCCAGCAGTGACTCGTCGACAGGGGAAAATGAAAAACTGTTTTTT.